The 13 T cell receptor beta chains reported below all come from one sample, sequenced in a study of blood T cell repertoires in COVID-19. Measured with immunoSEQ multiplex PCR; TCRdb has only the in-frame clones, and not every one. The table lists 250,000 to 300,000 clones, about nine tenths of them singletons. The specimen sequenced was PBMCs or T cells enriched from blood (not recorded which). The receptor set was obtained from a young man who had recovered from COVID-19.

CDR3 protein: CASLLLTGTGAYEQYF. For the CDR3, the DNA is TGTGCCAGTCTCCTTCTTACCGGGACAGGCGCCTACGAGCAGTACTTC. The rearrangement links TRBV7-9 to TRBJ2-7; 8 nucleotides line up with TRBD1. CDR3 size: 16 residues. Trimming took 9 bases from V and 2 from J; bases not matched to a gene: 15. CDR1 and CDR2 from the germline V gene are SEHNR and FQNEAQ (reference sequence).

This clone was found once. The rearrangement uses TRBV19 and TRBJ2-7, with 8 bases aligning to TRBD2. V trimming: 0 bases; J trimming: 3 bases; junction bases outside the gene matches: 1. CDR1 LNHDA and CDR2 SQIVND come from the germline V gene (reference sequence). The CDR3 spans 14 residues. The CDR3 bases are TGTGCCAGTAGTATAGATAGCGGGATCTACGAGCAGTACTTC. As protein: CASSIDSGIYEQYF.

The rearrangement links TRBV14 to TRBJ2-7; 7 bases align to TRBD2. The CDR3 is 18 amino acids. V lost 0 bases and J lost 3; bases outside the gene matches: 14. Germline CDR1 SGHDN, CDR2 FVKESK. In DNA, the CDR3 is TGTGCCAGCAGCCAAGAACCCATTTCTAGCGGAGCTAACTACGAGCAGTACTTC. It is translated as CASSQEPISSGANYEQYF.

V is TRBV24-1 and J is TRBJ1-2; D is unresolved. This CDR3 comprises 13 residues. The germline V gene has CDR1 KGHDR and CDR2 SFDVKD. V dropped 1 base and J dropped 8 bases, with 10 bases sitting between them. CDR3 nucleotide sequence: TGTGCCACCAGTGATTTCAGCTTGGGCGGCTACACCTTC. Protein: CATSDFSLGGYTF.

This chain links TRBV19 with TRBJ2-7; the D gene is possibly TRBD1 (6 bases). V was trimmed by 4 bases and J by 3 bases, leaving 10 bases between them. There are 13 residues in the CDR3. CDR1 is LNHDA and CDR2 is SQIVND in the germline V gene (reference sequence). The CDR3 loop reads CASSKGVRYEQYF. Here the CDR3 DNA reads TGTGCCAGTAGTAAGGGGGTTCGCTACGAGCAGTACTTC.

The V call is TRBV30, the J call TRBJ2-7; TRBD1 agrees at 7 bases. This CDR3 comprises 13 residues. J gave up 3 bases and V 8 bases, and 10 bases lay outside the gene matches. The germline V gene has CDR1 GTSNPN and CDR2 SVGIG (reference sequence). The CDR3 reads CAGRRGKSYEQYF. Written as DNA, the CDR3 is TGTGCCGGCCGCAGGGGGAAGAGCTACGAGCAGTACTTC.

The chain carries TRBV28 and TRBJ2-1; 13 nucleotides align to TRBD2. Germline CDR1 and CDR2: MDHEN and SYDVKM. V dropped 4 bases and J dropped 8; count of bases not matched to a gene: 8. This CDR3 spans 16 amino acids. The CDR3 region is CASSSPGTSGTDEQFF. Written as DNA, the CDR3 is TGTGCCAGCAGTTCCCCCGGGACTAGCGGGACGGATGAGCAGTTCTTC.

About this clone: The same CDR3 is also encoded by other DNA sequences in this sample. The chain carries TRBV12-3 or TRBV12-4 and TRBJ2-1; D call uncertain. Trimming removed 3 bases at V and 6 bases at J, with 3 bases between. The CDR3 runs 11 residues. In DNA, the CDR3 is TGTGCCAGCAGTTTTATCAATGAGCAGTTCTTC. The encoded protein is CASSFINEQFF.

The chain joins TRBV4-2 to TRBJ2-1; 10 nucleotides match TRBD2. The V segment lost 2 bases and the J segment 9 bases; nucleotides outside the gene matches: 13. This CDR3 is 17 amino acids long. The germline V gene encodes CDR1 LGHNA and CDR2 YNFKEQ. In DNA form, the CDR3 reads TGTGCCAGCAGCCAAAGGACTAGCGGCGATAAGAGGGGTGAGCAGTTCTTC. This sequence encodes CASSQRTSGDKRGEQFF.

The gene calls are TRBV11-3 and TRBJ2-2, with 8 bases fitting TRBD1. The trim removed 6 bases at V and 5 bases at J, leaving 2 bases unmatched. Germline V gene data show CDR1 as SGHNT and CDR2 as YENEEA. The CDR3 is made up of 13 amino acids. The CDR3 is CASRDRVTGELFF. The CDR3 nucleotides read TGTGCCAGCAGGGACAGGGTTACCGGGGAGCTGTTTTTT.

This chain joins TRBV19 and TRBJ1-6; the D is unclear. Germline CDR1 is LNHDA and CDR2 is SQIVND (reference sequence). V was shortened by 5 bases and J by 2 bases, with 10 bases between the two germline ends. CDR3 length: 15 residues. CDR3 DNA sequence: TGTGCCAGTAGTCCTCTCGGGACCTATAATTCACCCCTCCACTTT. Translating gives CASSPLGTYNSPLHF.

The J gene is TRBJ2-3, the V gene TRBV6-7; TRBD2 aligns across 10 bases. TRBV6-7 qualifies as an ORF whose function is uncertain. CDR3 length: 19 residues. Trimming at V came to 11 bases and at J to 1 base, leaving 21 bases not matched to a gene. CDR3 protein: CACRFCKREGFVGTDTQYF. As DNA, the CDR3 is TGTGCCTGCCGTTTTTGCAAGCGGGAGGGTTTTGTCGGCACAGATACGCAGTATTTT.

About this clone: Other DNA sequences from this sample encode an identical CDR3 as well. V usage is TRBV11-2 and J usage is TRBJ1-5, with D perhaps matching TRBD1 (5 bases). Germline CDR1 reads SGHAT; CDR2 reads FQNNGV. The CDR3 extends over 14 amino acids. V lost 5 bases and J 5 bases, leaving 13 bases between the germline ends. The CDR3 here is CASSLRRGDQPQHF. The CDR3 DNA sequence: TGTGCCAGCAGCCTTAGGAGGGGAGATCAGCCCCAGCATTTT.